This is a list of T cell receptor beta chains from one sample in a study of cytomegalovirus exposure and HLA in healthy donors. This table comes from immunoSEQ multiplex PCR, and its TCRdb copy is limited to in-frame clones, with some not included. The data show 90,000 to 100,000 clones, with 77% seen just once and roughly 8% held by the top ten. The specimen was PBMCs. The receptors here all came from a female donor in good health and CMV-seronegative. CDR3s include the opening cysteine and the closing phenylalanine or tryptophan. The order of the fields is V gene, J gene, D gene, clone size, CDR3 protein, CDR3 DNA. D genes are given only for firm matches. Some rows mark clone size as missing; the rest say once, few, many or name a class of expanded clone.

V: TRBV6-5
J: TRBJ2-7
D: TRBD2
size: few
CDR3: CASSRLAGGQYEQYF
DNA: TGTGCCAGCAGTAGACTAGCGGGAGGCCAGTACGAGCAGTACTTC

V: TRBV7-3
J: TRBJ1-6
D: NA
size: NA
CDR3: CASSSQGGENSPLHF
DNA: TGTGCCAGCAGCTCGCAAGGAGGGGAAAATTCACCCCTCCACTTT

V: TRBV7-3
J: TRBJ2-1
D: NA
size: few
CDR3: CASSLSTGYEQFF
DNA: TGTGCCAGCAGCTTATCAACGGGGTATGAGCAGTTCTTC

V: TRBV29-1
J: TRBJ1-2
D: NA
size: NA
CDR3: CSVENQGRGYTF
DNA: TGCAGCGTTGAAAATCAGGGCCGCGGCTACACCTTC

V: TRBV7-8
J: TRBJ2-7
D: TRBD1
size: NA
CDR3: CASSSLPSRGTGQDEQYF
DNA: TGTGCCAGCAGCTCCCTTCCGAGTCGGGGGACAGGGCAAGACGAGCAGTACTTC

V: TRBV5-5
J: TRBJ1-4
D: NA
size: NA
CDR3: CASSTQAATNEKLFF
DNA: TGTGCCAGCAGCACTCAGGCTGCAACTAATGAAAAACTGTTTTTT

V: TRBV7-6
J: TRBJ2-1
D: TRBD1
size: NA
CDR3: CASSYRDRAQFF
DNA: TGTGCCAGCAGCTATCGGGACAGGGCGCAGTTCTTC

V: TRBV27
J: TRBJ2-7
D: NA
size: NA
CDR3: CASSLGGGGSYEQYF
DNA: TGTGCCAGCAGTTTGGGTGGGGGCGGCTCCTACGAGCAGTACTTC

V: TRBV9
J: TRBJ1-2
D: NA
size: NA
CDR3: CASSARERLSPGYGYTF
DNA: TGTGCCAGCAGCGCAAGAGAGCGACTTTCCCCAGGGTATGGCTACACCTTC

V: TRBV7-9
J: TRBJ1-1
D: TRBD1
size: NA
CDR3: CASSKQGRSTEAFF
DNA: TGTGCCAGCAGCAAACAGGGGAGAAGCACTGAAGCTTTCTTT

V: TRBV18
J: TRBJ1-1
D: NA
size: NA
CDR3: CASTVLEGDATEAFF
DNA: TGTGCCAGCACGGTCCTAGAGGGGGACGCCACTGAAGCTTTCTTT

V: TRBV28
J: TRBJ2-7
D: TRBD1
size: NA
CDR3: CASSSVDRANYF
DNA: TGTGCCAGCAGTTCCGTGGACAGGGCAAATTACTTC

V: TRBV6-1
J: TRBJ2-1
D: TRBD1
size: once
CDR3: CASQDRSYNEQFF
DNA: TGTGCCAGTCAGGACAGGAGTTACAATGAGCAGTTCTTC

V: TRBV7-2
J: TRBJ1-5
D: NA
size: NA
CDR3: CASSFDSSNQPQHF
DNA: TGTGCCAGCAGCTTCGACAGTAGCAATCAGCCCCAGCATTTT

V: TRBV6-5
J: TRBJ2-7
D: TRBD2
size: NA
CDR3: CASRPLGLASDEQYF
DNA: TGTGCCAGCAGACCCCTGGGACTAGCGAGTGACGAGCAGTACTTC

V: TRBV7-9
J: TRBJ1-1
D: NA
size: NA
CDR3: CASSLALVANTEAFF
DNA: TGTGCCAGCAGCTTAGCCCTGGTGGCTAACACTGAAGCTTTCTTT

V: TRBV27
J: TRBJ1-5
D: NA
size: few
CDR3: CASSAFGGRQPQHF
DNA: TGTGCCAGCAGTGCCTTCGGCGGGCGTCAGCCCCAGCATTTT

V: TRBV10-2
J: TRBJ1-5
D: TRBD1
size: NA
CDR3: CASSEDRGTGALQPQHF
DNA: TGCGCCAGCAGTGAAGATCGCGGGACAGGGGCCCTTCAGCCCCAGCATTTT

V: TRBV27
J: TRBJ1-5
D: NA
size: NA
CDR3: CASSFGRVKQPQHF
DNA: TGTGCCAGCAGTTTTGGCAGGGTTAAGCAGCCCCAGCATTTT

V: TRBV5-1
J: TRBJ2-3
D: NA
size: few
CDR3: CASSLGAETDTQYF
DNA: TGCGCCAGCAGCTTGGGAGCTGAAACAGATACGCAGTATTTT

V: TRBV9
J: TRBJ1-6
D: NA
size: NA
CDR3: CASSDEGGRNSPLHF
DNA: TGTGCCAGCAGTGACGAGGGAGGGCGTAATTCACCCCTCCACTTT

V: TRBV28
J: TRBJ2-1
D: NA
size: NA
CDR3: CASSFSPAHNEQFF
DNA: TGTGCCAGCAGTTTTTCCCCAGCGCACAATGAGCAGTTCTTC

V: TRBV10-3
J: TRBJ2-7
D: TRBD2
size: NA
CDR3: CAINVGLAGVDEQYF
DNA: TGTGCCATCAACGTGGGGCTAGCGGGAGTTGACGAGCAGTACTTC

V: TRBV7-9
J: TRBJ1-4
D: NA
size: NA
CDR3: CASTLGALNEKLFF
DNA: TGTGCCAGCACCTTGGGGGCCCTTAATGAAAAACTGTTTTTT

V: TRBV28
J: TRBJ1-1
D: NA
size: NA
CDR3: CASSTGSIKTEAFF
DNA: TGTGCCAGCAGTACAGGGAGTATTAAGACTGAAGCTTTCTTT

V: TRBV28
J: TRBJ2-5
D: NA
size: once
CDR3: CASSLGGYQETQYF
DNA: TGTGCCAGCAGTTTAGGGGGGTACCAAGAGACCCAGTACTTC

V: TRBV4-2
J: TRBJ2-5
D: TRBD1
size: NA
CDR3: CASSQEGRGRETQYF
DNA: TGTGCCAGCAGCCAAGAAGGCAGGGGGCGAGAGACCCAGTACTTC

V: TRBV6-1
J: TRBJ2-1
D: NA
size: NA
CDR3: CASSSGDPTYNEQFF
DNA: TGTGCCAGCAGTAGCGGTGACCCCACCTACAATGAGCAGTTCTTC

V: TRBV4-1
J: TRBJ1-3
D: TRBD1
size: NA
CDR3: CASSQGPGQSSGNTIYF
DNA: TGCGCCAGCAGCCAGGGGCCGGGACAGAGCTCTGGAAACACCATATATTTT

V: TRBV15
J: TRBJ1-5
D: TRBD1
size: once
CDR3: CATSSGDRGRLQPQHF
DNA: TGTGCCACCAGCAGTGGGGACAGGGGCCGCCTTCAGCCCCAGCATTTT

V: TRBV4-1
J: TRBJ2-3
D: NA
size: NA
CDR3: CASSQEGPELSTDTQYF
DNA: TGCGCCAGCAGCCAAGAAGGTCCAGAACTAAGCACAGATACGCAGTATTTT

V: TRBV18
J: TRBJ2-1
D: NA
size: NA
CDR3: CASSPPSGSYNEQFF
DNA: TGTGCCAGCTCACCTCCCAGCGGCTCCTACAATGAGCAGTTCTTC

V: TRBV6-5
J: TRBJ1-5
D: NA
size: NA
CDR3: CASSPWGVGNQPQHF
DNA: TGTGCCAGCAGTCCGTGGGGGGTAGGCAATCAGCCCCAGCATTTT

V: TRBV19
J: TRBJ1-5
D: TRBD1
size: NA
CDR3: CASSIVGRGLGSNQPQHF
DNA: TGTGCCAGTAGTATAGTGGGCAGGGGGCTAGGAAGCAATCAGCCCCAGCATTTT

V: TRBV18
J: TRBJ2-7
D: TRBD1
size: NA
CDR3: CASSPLTGANSYEQYF
DNA: TGTGCCAGCTCACCGCTTACAGGGGCGAACTCCTACGAGCAGTACTTC

V: TRBV6-4
J: TRBJ2-6
D: TRBD1
size: few
CDR3: CASSAEQGTGANVLTF
DNA: TGTGCCAGCAGCGCCGAACAGGGGACTGGGGCCAACGTCCTGACTTTC

V: TRBV5-8
J: TRBJ2-1
D: TRBD2
size: NA
CDR3: CASKGLAGYNEQFF
DNA: TGTGCCAGCAAGGGTCTAGCGGGGTACAATGAGCAGTTCTTC

V: TRBV7-3
J: TRBJ1-3
D: TRBD1
size: NA
CDR3: CASSLQGADGNTIYF
DNA: TGTGCCAGCAGCTTACAGGGGGCGGATGGAAACACCATATATTTT

V: TRBV28
J: TRBJ1-2
D: NA
size: NA
CDR3: CASSLDSLWDGYTF
DNA: TGTGCCAGCAGTTTGGACTCCCTATGGGATGGCTACACCTTC

V: TRBV11-2
J: TRBJ1-1
D: NA
size: NA
CDR3: CASRFLDYRGNTEAFF
DNA: TGTGCCAGCCGCTTCCTGGATTACCGGGGGAACACTGAAGCTTTCTTT

V: TRBV5-6
J: TRBJ2-3
D: NA
size: NA
CDR3: CASSRDGSYSTDTQYF
DNA: TGTGCCAGCAGCCGCGACGGGAGTTATAGCACAGATACGCAGTATTTT

V: TRBV6-1
J: TRBJ2-1
D: TRBD2
size: NA
CDR3: CASSELGRAYNEQFF
DNA: TGTGCCAGCAGTGAATTGGGGAGGGCCTACAATGAGCAGTTCTTC

V: TRBV7-2
J: TRBJ1-4
D: TRBD1
size: NA
CDR3: CASSLQGEKLFF
DNA: TGTGCCAGCAGCCTACAGGGGGAAAAACTGTTTTTT

V: TRBV11-2
J: TRBJ2-1
D: TRBD1
size: once
CDR3: CASSSGQSSYNEQFF
DNA: TGTGCCAGCAGCTCGGGACAGAGCTCCTACAATGAGCAGTTCTTC

V: TRBV7-2
J: TRBJ2-5
D: TRBD2
size: NA
CDR3: CASSLMGQGTSPDF
DNA: TGTGCCAGCAGCTTAATGGGGCAGGGGACTAGCCCAGACTTC

V: TRBV7-2
J: TRBJ1-1
D: NA
size: NA
CDR3: CASSLGPGEAFF
DNA: TGTGCCAGCAGCTTAGGCCCAGGTGAAGCTTTCTTT

V: TRBV5-4
J: TRBJ2-3
D: NA
size: NA
CDR3: CASSLPGEDTQYF
DNA: TGTGCCAGCAGCTTGCCGGGGGAGGATACGCAGTATTTT

V: TRBV14
J: TRBJ1-2
D: NA
size: few
CDR3: CASSPRTVLLGGYTF
DNA: TGTGCCAGCAGCCCCAGGACAGTTCTTCTAGGTGGCTACACCTTC

V: TRBV11-2
J: TRBJ2-3
D: NA
size: NA
CDR3: CASSATVLVTDTQYF
DNA: TGTGCCAGCAGCGCCACTGTATTGGTCACAGATACGCAGTATTTT

V: TRBV6-6
J: TRBJ1-4
D: NA
size: once
CDR3: CASSYGGGVEKLFF
DNA: TGTGCCAGCAGTTACGGAGGAGGTGTCGAAAAACTGTTTTTT

V: TRBV6-4
J: TRBJ2-3
D: TRBD2
size: few
CDR3: CASSDRGGGETDTQYF
DNA: TGTGCCAGCAGTGACCGCGGGGGGGGTGAGACAGATACGCAGTATTTT

V: TRBV7-9
J: TRBJ1-6
D: NA
size: NA
CDR3: CSSSSPRRVCGF
DNA: TGTTCCAGCAGCTCCCCCCGTAGAGTGTGCGGTTTT

V: TRBV7-2
J: TRBJ1-5
D: NA
size: few
CDR3: CASSFFLGGYMRNQPQHF
DNA: TGTGCCAGCAGCTTCTTTCTGGGGGGTTATATGCGCAATCAGCCCCAGCATTTT

V: TRBV6-6
J: TRBJ1-1
D: NA
size: NA
CDR3: CASSYSHLGDTEAFF
DNA: TGTGCCAGCAGTTACTCTCACCTGGGCGACACTGAAGCTTTCTTT

V: TRBV14
J: TRBJ1-2
D: NA
size: NA
CDR3: CASSPPHPAPQMKQSGYTF
DNA: TGTGCCAGCAGCCCTCCTCACCCCGCACCCCAAATGAAACAGAGTGGCTACACCTTC